This paragraph reports one T cell receptor beta chain. Study processing details: It was from reference gene primer amplification that nucleated cell counts were estimated. Clones were sequenced by immunoSEQ multiplex PCR, and TCRdb holds only the in-frame ones, with some missing. The DNA gave D and trimming, while V, J and clone size come from that table. The data show under 400,000 clones, more than 70% seen once. V shed 3 bases and J 4 bases; nucleotides not matched to a gene: 6. This CDR3 contains 14 residues. The germline V gene encodes CDR1 SGDLS and CDR2 YYNGEE. The entry originates in a study of blood T cell repertoires in COVID-19.

The J gene is TRBJ1-2, the V gene TRBV9; 7 bases fit TRBD1. This clonotype was sampled from a woman between 25 and 40 years old who had been exposed to COVID-19. The sequencing sample was made of PBMCs or T cells enriched from blood (not recorded which). CDR3 protein: CASSAQQGTYGYTF. The CDR3 region has the DNA TGTGCCAGCAGCGCCCAACAGGGGACCTATGGCTACACCTTC. Complete variable domain (other parts from reference TRBV9 and TRBJ1-2): DSGVTQTPKHLITATGQRVTLRCSPRSGDLSVYWYQQSLDQGLQFLIQYYNGEERAKGNILERFSAQQFPDLHSELNLSSLELGDSALYFCASSAQQGTYGYTFGSGTRLTVV.